Below are 6 T cell receptor beta chains sequenced from a single sample in a study of shared clonotypes between healthy human individuals (TCRdb year 2020). The library was prepared using the immunoSEQ multiplex PCR assay. The table was pulled from immuneACCESS by TCRdb, which kept in-frame rearrangements only. Such tables lose some clones; where checked, under half of the loss comes from unresolved V genes, and the rest has no known cause. Across this sample there are about 1.1 million clones, with around 78% seen only once. More than 0.45% of the sample is in the top ten clones. The specimen was memory CD4+ T cells from PBMCs. The sample's cell subset or site, from its label and the paper: CD45RA-negative fraction. The receptors were sampled from a man younger than 35 in good health. Some clones in this sample may be carry-over from other donors' samples.

The chain recombines TRBV10-2 with TRBJ2-1, with 10 bases lining up with TRBD2. Germline V CDR1 and CDR2: WSHSY, SAAADI. CDR3 size: 15 residues. The V segment lost 4 bases and the J segment 5 bases; nucleotides outside the gene matches: 5. DNA of the CDR3: TGCGCCAGCAGTGCGACTAGCGGGCTTAACAATGAGCAGTTCTTC. Translated: CASSATSGLNNEQFF.

This rearrangement joins TRBV28 to TRBJ2-7, with TRBD1 identical over 10 bases. The CDR3 runs 15 residues. Germline V gene sequence: CDR1 MDHEN, CDR2 SYDVKM. Germline trimming cut 4 bases from V and 5 bases from J; bases unmatched to any gene: 8. Written as DNA, the CDR3 is TGTGCCAGCAGTTCCACCGGGACAGGGGTCCACGAGCAGTACTTC. Its protein is CASSSTGTGVHEQYF.

This rearrangement joins TRBV7-9 to TRBJ1-6, with unresolved D. CDR3 length equals 10 residues. V was cut by 1 base and J by 14 bases, with 3 bases left in between. The germline V gene encodes CDR1 SEHNR and CDR2 FQNEAQ (reference sequence). CDR3 region: CASSLETLHF. CDR3 nucleotides: TGTGCCAGCAGCTTAGAGACCCTCCACTTT.

V is TRBV2 and J is TRBJ1-1; D gene uncertain. This CDR3 has 12 residues. Trimming pared 4 bases from V and 9 bases from J, leaving 12 bases between. Germline assignment: CDR1 SNHLY and CDR2 FYNNEI. CDR3 sequence: CASSVTDTKAFF. CDR3 in DNA: TGTGCCAGCAGTGTCACAGACACAAAAGCTTTCTTT.

The V call is TRBV7-9, the J call TRBJ2-5; TRBD2 aligns across 10 bases. Germline V gives CDR1 SEHNR, CDR2 FQNEAQ (reference sequence). The CDR3 is made up of 14 amino acids. The V segment lost 2 bases and the J segment 4 bases; nucleotides outside the gene matches: 1. The CDR3 spells CASSLRLAGETQYF. CDR3 bases: TGTGCCAGCAGCTTACGACTAGCGGGAGAGACCCAGTACTTC.

This clone was seen a single time. V gene TRBV27 combines with J gene TRBJ2-3, with unresolved D. CDR3 size: 15 residues. Germline lookup yields CDR1 MNHEY and CDR2 SMNVEV (reference sequence). The V end was cut by 5 bases, the J end by 0 bases, with 12 bases between. CDR3: CASSPYSASTDTQYF. The DNA for the CDR3 is TGTGCCAGCAGTCCTTACAGTGCTAGCACAGATACGCAGTATTTT.